What follows are 8 T cell receptor beta chains derived from one specimen sequenced in a study of PD-L1 blockade in urothelial cancer. Profiled with immunoSEQ multiplex PCR; TCRdb holds only in-frame clones, not every one. The sample holds tens of thousands of clones, about nine tenths seen once. Stated time point: peripheral blood 6 weeks after treatment start. The sample was PBMCs, taken around atezolizumab (anti-PD-L1) treatment. The receptors shown here come from a man aged 80 or over with urothelial cancer.

The chain has TRBV25-1 and TRBJ2-7; D is perhaps TRBD2 (5 bases). This CDR3 is 12 amino acids long. Germline V gene sequence: CDR1 MGHDK, CDR2 SYGVNS. The V end was cut by 10 bases, the J end by 6 bases, with 16 bases between. The CDR3 reads CATSDPAAEQYF. The CDR3, as DNA: TGTGCCACCTCCGACCCAGCGGCCGAGCAGTACTTC.

J is TRBJ1-1 and V is TRBV11-3; TRBD1 aligns across 8 bases. The CDR3 is made up of 15 amino acids. The J segment lost 1 base and the V segment lost 5 bases, leaving 6 bases of the junction unmatched. Germline V gives CDR1 SGHNT, CDR2 YENEEA. As DNA, the CDR3 is TGTGCCAGCAGCCCCGGGACAGGTGCGAACACTGAAGCTTTCTTT. This codes for CASSPGTGANTEAFF.

The rearrangement joins TRBV19 to TRBJ1-5, with 7 bases aligning to TRBD1. The CDR3 has 15 residues. The V gene end was trimmed by 3 bases and the J gene end by 2 bases; junction bases not matched to a gene: 4. Germline loops: CDR1 LNHDA, CDR2 SQIVND (reference sequence). CDR3 bases: TGTGCCAGTAGTATTTGGGGGACAGGCAATCAGCCCCAGCATTTT. Translation: CASSIWGTGNQPQHF.

The DNA of the CDR3 is TGTGCCAGCAGCTACTCTGGAAACACCATATATTTT. Translating it yields CASSYSGNTIYF. The J gene is TRBJ1-3, the V gene TRBV27; no firm D call. V was cut by 6 bases and J by 0 bases, with 3 bases left in between. Germline loops: CDR1 MNHEY, CDR2 SMNVEV (reference sequence). The CDR3 loop spans 12 amino acids.

This chain uses TRBV5-4 with TRBJ2-1, with 13 positions matching TRBD2. The V gene end was trimmed by 4 bases and the J gene end by 1 base; junction bases not matched to a gene: 8. The CDR3 covers 18 residues. The germline V gene encodes CDR1 SGHNT and CDR2 YYREEE (reference sequence). CDR3 nucleotides: TGTGCCAGCAGCCTCCGGACTAGCGGGAGAACGTCCTACAATGAGCAGTTCTTC. This sequence encodes CASSLRTSGRTSYNEQFF.

The chain is built from TRBV2 and TRBJ2-3, with TRBD2 identical over 11 bases. With V trimmed by 11 bases and J by 5 bases, 15 bases remained unmatched. From germline, CDR1 is SNHLY and CDR2 FYNNEI. This CDR3 is built from 16 residues. CDR3 sequence: CAGSGRADPVRDTQYF. The CDR3 DNA reads TGTGCCGGTAGCGGGAGGGCCGATCCCGTAAGAGATACGCAGTATTTT.

The chain combines TRBV7-2 with TRBJ2-7; D may be TRBD1 (5 bases). With 2 bases removed from V and 9 bases from J, the gap between germline ends came to 11 bases. Germline V gene lookup returns CDR1 SGHTA and CDR2 FQGNSA. This CDR3 is 12 amino acids long. The CDR3 loop is CASSLRQGRQYF. For the CDR3, the DNA is TGTGCCAGCAGCTTACGGCAGGGTCGGCAGTACTTC. The whole variable domain, remainder taken from reference TRBV7-2 and TRBJ2-7, is GAGVSQSPSNKVTEKGKDVELRCDPISGHTALYWYRQSLGQGLEFLIYFQGNSAPDKSGLPSDRFSAERTGGSVSTLTIQRTQQEDSAVYLCASSLRQGRQYFGPGTRLTVT.

Turning to this clone: In the same sample, other DNA sequences code for this CDR3. The CDR3 DNA sequence: TGCGCCAGCAGCTTGGCCGGAGGGGAGACCCAGTACTTC. It specifies CASSLAGGETQYF. This rearrangement joins TRBV5-1 to TRBJ2-5; a weak D match, TRBD2 (6 bases). Trimming took off 0 bases at V and 5 bases at J, with 8 bases between the two ends. The CDR3 contains 13 residues. Germline lookup yields CDR1 SGHRS and CDR2 YFSETQ. The variable domain in full, with the rest retrieved from reference TRBV5-1 and TRBJ2-5, is KAGVTQTPRYLIKTRGQQVTLSCSPISGHRSVSWYQQTPGQGLQFLFEYFSETQRNKGNFPGRFSGRQFSNSRSEMNVSTLELGDSALYLCASSLAGGETQYFGPGTRLLVL.